Here is one T cell receptor (beta chain) with its context. Sequenced by immunoSEQ multiplex PCR; TCRdb stores in-frame clones only, minus some. The sample records some 150,000 clones, roughly 87% being singletons. Trimming removed 5 bases from V and 3 bases from J, with 16 bases in between. This CDR3 spans 15 amino acids. The germline gives CDR1 MNHEY, CDR2 SMNVEV (reference sequence). This entry is derived from a study of blood T cell repertoires in COVID-19. This sequence joins TRBV27 and TRBJ1-2; D may be TRBD1 (5 bases). This receptor was taken from a human donor in a cohort sampled during active COVID-19. Sequencing was carried out using peripheral blood. For the CDR3, the DNA is TGTGCCAGCAGTCCCACCCGCGGGACCTACTATGGCTACACCTTC. It translates to CASSPTRGTYYGYTF.